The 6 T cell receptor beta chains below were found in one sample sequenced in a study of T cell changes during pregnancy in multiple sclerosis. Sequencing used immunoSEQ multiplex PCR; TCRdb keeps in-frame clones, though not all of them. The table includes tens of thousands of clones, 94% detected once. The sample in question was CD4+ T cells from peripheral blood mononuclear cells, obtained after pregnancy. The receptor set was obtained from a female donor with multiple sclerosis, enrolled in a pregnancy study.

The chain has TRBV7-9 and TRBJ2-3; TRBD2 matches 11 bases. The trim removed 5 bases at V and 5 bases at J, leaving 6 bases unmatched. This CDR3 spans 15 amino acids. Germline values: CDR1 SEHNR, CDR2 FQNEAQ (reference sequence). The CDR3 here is CASSPLAGGVDTQYF. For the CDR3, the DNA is TGTGCCAGCAGCCCGCTAGCGGGAGGAGTAGATACGCAGTATTTT.

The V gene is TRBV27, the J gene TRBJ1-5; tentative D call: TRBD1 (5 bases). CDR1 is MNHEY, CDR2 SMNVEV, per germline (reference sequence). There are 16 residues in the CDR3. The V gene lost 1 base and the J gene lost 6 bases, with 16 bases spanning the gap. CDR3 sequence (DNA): TGTGCCAGCAGTTTATTGGGCGGGGGGGAGGTTCAGCCCCAGCATTTT. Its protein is CASSLLGGGEVQPQHF.

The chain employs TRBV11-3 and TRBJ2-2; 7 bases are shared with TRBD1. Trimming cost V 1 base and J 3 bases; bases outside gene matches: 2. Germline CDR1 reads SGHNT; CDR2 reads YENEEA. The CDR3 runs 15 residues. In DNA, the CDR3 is TGTGCCAGCAGCTTAGGCCAGGGGGACACCGGGGAGCTGTTTTTT. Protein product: CASSLGQGDTGELFF. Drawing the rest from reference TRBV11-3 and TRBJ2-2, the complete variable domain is EAGVVQSPRYKIIEKKQPVAFWCNPISGHNTLYWYLQNLGQGPELLIRYENEEAVDDSQLPKDRFSAERLKGVDSTLKIQPAELGDSAVYLCASSLGQGDTGELFFGEGSRLTVL.

DNA for the CDR3: TGTGCCAGCAGCTTAGCGGCAGGGGGGCTCCACTCTGGAAACACCATATATTTT. It encodes CASSLAAGGLHSGNTIYF. The chain couples TRBV7-6 to TRBJ1-3, with 7 bases that match TRBD1. The CDR3 spans 18 residues. In germline, CDR1 is SGHVS, CDR2 FNYEAQ. Germline trimming cut 0 bases from V and 0 bases from J; bases unmatched to any gene: 8. Together with reference TRBV7-6 and TRBJ1-3, the CDR3 gives the full variable domain: GAGVSQSPRYKVTKRGQDVALRCDPISGHVSLYWYRQALGQGPEFLTYFNYEAQQDKSGLPNDRFSAERPEGSISTLTIQRTEQRDSAMYRCASSLAAGGLHSGNTIYFGEGSWLTVV.

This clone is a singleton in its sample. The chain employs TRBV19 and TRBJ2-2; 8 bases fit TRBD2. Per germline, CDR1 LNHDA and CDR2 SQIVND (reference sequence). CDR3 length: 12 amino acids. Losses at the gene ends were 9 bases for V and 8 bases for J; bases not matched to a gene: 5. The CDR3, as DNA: TGTGCCAGCAGAGCGGGAGTTGGGGAGCTGTTTTTT. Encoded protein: CASRAGVGELFF.

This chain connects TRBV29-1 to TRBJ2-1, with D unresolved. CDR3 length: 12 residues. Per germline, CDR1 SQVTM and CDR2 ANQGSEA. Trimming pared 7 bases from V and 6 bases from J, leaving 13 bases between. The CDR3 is CSANSGSNEQFF. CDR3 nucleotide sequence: TGCAGCGCAAACAGTGGTTCCAATGAGCAGTTCTTC.